The rows below give T cell receptor beta chains drawn from one sample of a study of blood T cell repertoires in COVID-19. Clones were sequenced by immunoSEQ multiplex PCR, and TCRdb holds only the in-frame ones, with some missing. Among about 210,000 clones, over 75% were seen once, and the ten largest hold about a tenth. The sequencing input was PBMCs or T cells enriched from blood (not recorded which). The receptors were gathered from a man aged 35 to 55 who had recovered from COVID-19. Both conserved end residues are part of each CDR3. The order of the fields is clone size, D gene, J gene, V gene, CDR3 DNA, CDR3 protein. A D gene is named only where the DNA matches it firmly. Part of the rows lack a size; the others show once, few, many or a class for expanded clones.

few	-	TRBJ1-3	TRBV5-1	TGCGCCAGCAGCTTGGGATACAGCGCCGGGCGGGACACCATATATTTT	CASSLGYSAGRDTIYF
-	-	TRBJ2-7	TRBV24-1	TGTGCCACCAGTGATGCCCAACGGGACACCCCTTCGGGGGAGCAGTACTTC	CATSDAQRDTPSGEQYF
few	TRBD1	TRBJ1-5	TRBV7-3	TGTGCCAGCAGCTTGACAGGGGGCGCGAATCAGCCCCAGCATTTT	CASSLTGGANQPQHF
-	-	TRBJ1-6	TRBV18	TGTGCCAGCTCATCGGAGCCCGATTCACCCCTCCACTTT	CASSSEPDSPLHF
-	-	TRBJ2-7	TRBV3-1/TRBV3-2	TGTGCCAGCAGCCAAGCCCGACATTACGAGCAGTACTTC	CASSQARHYEQYF
-	TRBD1	TRBJ1-5	TRBV5-1	TGCGCCAGCAGCTTGGGGGGGACAGGCAATCAGCCCCAGCATTTT	CASSLGGTGNQPQHF
-	TRBD2	TRBJ2-1	TRBV30	TGTGCCTGTATCTTAGCGGGAGGTTTAGATGAGCAGTTCTTC	CACILAGGLDEQFF
-	TRBD1	TRBJ2-7	TRBV15	TGTGCCACCAGCAGAGATCGGACAGGGCCCTACGAGCAGTACTTC	CATSRDRTGPYEQYF
once	TRBD1	TRBJ1-1	TRBV5-6	TGTGCCAGCAGACAGGGGAGGACTGAAGCTTTCTTT	CASRQGRTEAFF
-	TRBD1	TRBJ1-2	TRBV3-1/TRBV3-2	TGTGCCAGCAGCCCTCGGACAGGGGGCGCGGGGAACTATGGCTACACCTTC	CASSPRTGGAGNYGYTF
-	TRBD1	TRBJ1-2	TRBV27	TGTGCCAGCTCCCGAGGATGGACAGGGGAACATGGCTACACCTTC	CASSRGWTGEHGYTF
-	-	TRBJ1-5	TRBV4-2	TGTGCCAGCAGCCTGCGCAGGGATCAGCCCCAGCATTTT	CASSLRRDQPQHF
-	TRBD1	TRBJ1-2	TRBV27	TGTGCCAGCAGTTTAACCAGGACAGGCTATGGCTACACCTTC	CASSLTRTGYGYTF
-	TRBD1	TRBJ1-2	TRBV5-1	TGCGCCAGCAGCTTAGTTGGTTATGGGACAGGGGATGGCTACACCTTC	CASSLVGYGTGDGYTF
-	-	TRBJ2-5	TRBV12-3/TRBV12-4	TGTGCCAGCAGTTTCCTGAACAGTGAGACCCAGTACTTC	CASSFLNSETQYF
-	-	TRBJ1-5	TRBV10-3	TGTGCCATCAGTGAGACCGCCAGGGGTCTGGGCAATCAGCCCCAGCATTTT	CAISETARGLGNQPQHF
few	TRBD2	TRBJ2-5	TRBV7-9	TGTGCCAGCAGCCGAAGATCAGCGGGGATCCAAGAGACCCAGTACTTC	CASSRRSAGIQETQYF
-	-	TRBJ1-2	TRBV5-1	TGCGCCAGCGGGCCAAACATCGGAACCAACGTGGGCTACACCTTC	CASGPNIGTNVGYTF
-	-	TRBJ2-3	TRBV19	TGTGCCAGTACCAGATCTCTTCGCACAGATACGCAGTATTTT	CASTRSLRTDTQYF
-	TRBD1	TRBJ1-2	TRBV24-1	TGTGCCACCAGTGATCCGGGACAGGGGGCTTGGGGCTACACCTTC	CATSDPGQGAWGYTF
-	-	TRBJ2-7	TRBV9	TGTGCCAGCAGCCCTTCTAGCTCCTACGAGCAGTACTTC	CASSPSSSYEQYF
-	TRBD1	TRBJ1-5	TRBV6-1	TGTGCCAGCAGTGAACCTAGGACAGGTCTTAGTCAGCCCCAGCATTTT	CASSEPRTGLSQPQHF
few	-	TRBJ1-4	TRBV29-1	TGCAGCGTTGGGGGCAGTGGGAATGAAAAACTGTTTTTT	CSVGGSGNEKLFF
-	TRBD2	TRBJ2-5	TRBV25-1	TGTGCCAGCAGTGAATCTCGACTAGCGGGAGGAATACAAGAGACCCAGTACTTC	CASSESRLAGGIQETQYF
-	TRBD2	TRBJ2-4	TRBV7-2	TGTGCCAGCAGCTACACCGGGACTAGCGTAGCCAAAAACATTCAGTACTTC	CASSYTGTSVAKNIQYF
-	-	TRBJ2-7	TRBV6-5	TGTGCCAGCAGACGCGGGGACGGTTTGTACGAGCAGTACTTC	CASRRGDGLYEQYF
-	-	TRBJ1-3	TRBV29-1	TGCAGCGTTGAAGAGGGGGCACAAGGAAACACCATATATTTT	CSVEEGAQGNTIYF
once	-	TRBJ1-5	TRBV28	TGTGCCAGCAGTTTAGTGGCCCATCAGCCCCAGCATTTT	CASSLVAHQPQHF
-	TRBD2	TRBJ2-4	TRBV30	TGTGCCTGGAGTGTACCGCCCAGCGGGAGGGCCCGAGGAGTCAAAAACATTCAGTACTTC	CAWSVPPSGRARGVKNIQYF
-	TRBD2	TRBJ2-7	TRBV10-3	TGTGCCATCAGTGACCAGCTAGCGGGGGGCTACGAGCAGTACTTC	CAISDQLAGGYEQYF